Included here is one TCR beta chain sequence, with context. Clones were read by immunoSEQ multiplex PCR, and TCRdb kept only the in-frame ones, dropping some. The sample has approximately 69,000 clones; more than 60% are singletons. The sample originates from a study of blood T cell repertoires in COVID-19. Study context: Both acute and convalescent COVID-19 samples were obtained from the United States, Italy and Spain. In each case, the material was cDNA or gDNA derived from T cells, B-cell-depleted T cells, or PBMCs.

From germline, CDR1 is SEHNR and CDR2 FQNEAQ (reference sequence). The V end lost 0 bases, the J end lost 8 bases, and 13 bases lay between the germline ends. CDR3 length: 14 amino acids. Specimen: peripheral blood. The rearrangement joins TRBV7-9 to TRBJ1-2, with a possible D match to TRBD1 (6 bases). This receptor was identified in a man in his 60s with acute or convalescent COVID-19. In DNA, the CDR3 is TGTGCCAGCAGCTTAGCGACAGGACTCGAGGGCTACACCTTC. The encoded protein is CASSLATGLEGYTF.